This T cell receptor beta chain was captured by sequencing in a study of T cells in Graves' hyperthyroidism and ophthalmopathy. Study background: Staff took peripheral blood when the initial diagnosis was made, before any treatment began.

The CDR3 length is 13 residues. The ends lost 8 bases at V and 9 bases at J; junction bases unmatched: 9. Germline CDR1 ENHRY, CDR2 SYGVKD. Researchers amplified the TCR beta CDR3 regions from RNA transcripts. Researchers ran a first-round RT-PCR on the TCR CDR3 using the HTBI primer set. TCRdb re-called the multiplex PCR reads through MiXCR, storing one row per CDR3 protein. The sample comprises a few hundred thousand distinct CDR3 sequences, around an eighth of which are singletons, and 15% to 20% rests with the top ten. Graves' hyperthyroidism qualified as stable when ophthalmopathy did not progress within 18 months. Exclusions: uncontrolled infection, other autoimmune disease, pregnancy, lactation. This clonotype came up many times.

Sequencing was carried out using blood. The chain recombines TRBV10-3 with TRBJ2-1; 8 positions agree with TRBD2. The TCR was taken from a woman younger than 35 with Graves' hyperthyroidism. In nucleotides, the CDR3 is TGTGCCATCTCGGGACTAGTACTTGGTGAGCAGTTCTTC. Its translation is CAISGLVLGEQFF.